A selection of T cell receptor beta chains follows, all from one sample in a study of cytomegalovirus exposure and HLA in healthy donors. Here immunoSEQ multiplex PCR was the method, and the copy in TCRdb shows in-frame clones only, minus some. Among around 85,000 clones, 80% were seen once, and the ten largest hold 32%. The sample was PBMCs. The receptors come from a man aged 50-59 years in good health and CMV-seropositive. Both conserved end residues are part of each CDR3. The D gene is left open where the match is weak. The size of a clone is reported for some rows only, either as once, few or many, or as a class for expanded clones.

abundance | j_gene | v_gene | len | d_gene | CDR3nt | CDR3aa
few | TRBJ2-6 | TRBV7-6 | 17 | TRBD1 | TGTGCCAGCAGCTTACCGGGACAGACCTCTGGGGCCAACGTCCTGACTTTC | CASSLPGQTSGANVLTF
- | TRBJ2-6 | TRBV30 | 15 | TRBD1 | TGTGCCTGGAGCGGGGACAGGGCTGGGGCCAACGTCCTGACTTTC | CAWSGDRAGANVLTF
many | TRBJ2-1 | TRBV27 | 16 | TRBD2 | TGTGCCAGCAGTACGCGGACTAGCGGGGCCTACAATGAGCAGTTCTTC | CASSTRTSGAYNEQFF
- | TRBJ2-7 | TRBV4-1 | 16 | - | TGCGCCAGCAGCCAAGAATGGGCCTCCATGTCCTACGAGCAGTACTTC | CASSQEWASMSYEQYF
few | TRBJ1-1 | TRBV7-3 | 14 | - | TGTGCCAGCAGCTCTACTCCCTATGGCACTGAAGCTTTCTTT | CASSSTPYGTEAFF
- | TRBJ2-5 | TRBV5-4 | 15 | TRBD2 | TGTGCCAGCAGCCCCGAGGTAGCGGGAGAAGAGACCCAGTACTTC | CASSPEVAGEETQYF
- | TRBJ1-2 | TRBV4-1 | 17 | - | TGCGCCAGCAGCCAAGATCCGGGGGGGATGAGGGGATATGGCTACACCTTC | CASSQDPGGMRGYGYTF
- | TRBJ2-1 | TRBV10-3 | 16 | - | TGTGCCATCAGCCAACAGGGCAGGGGAGGGTCGGATGAGCAGTTCTTC | CAISQQGRGGSDEQFF
- | TRBJ2-5 | TRBV11-2 | 15 | TRBD2 | TGTGCCAGCAGGCTGGGACTAGGTATTGGTGAGACCCAGTACTTC | CASRLGLGIGETQYF
- | TRBJ2-1 | TRBV20-1 | 11 | - | TGCAGTGCTAGCCCTTACAATGAGCAGTTCTTC | CSASPYNEQFF
- | TRBJ2-7 | TRBV29-1 | 14 | - | TGCAGCGTTGTTACGGCTAGCGCAATCTACGAGCAGTACTTC | CSVVTASAIYEQYF
once | TRBJ2-5 | TRBV6-1 | 12 | TRBD1 | TGTGCCAGTGGACAGGGAGTAGAGACCCAGTACTTC | CASGQGVETQYF
- | TRBJ2-7 | TRBV10-1 | 13 | - | TGCGCCAGCAGTGATCGGACAAGCTACGAGCAGTACTTC | CASSDRTSYEQYF
- | TRBJ2-7 | TRBV7-8 | 14 | - | TGTGCCAGCAGCTTAGCAGGGAGAGACTACGAGCAGTACTTC | CASSLAGRDYEQYF
- | TRBJ2-7 | TRBV9 | 16 | - | - | CASSVGAGALPMEQYF
once | TRBJ1-5 | TRBV7-8 | 18 | - | TGTGCCAGCAGCCCCAGGGGCGAGGGGGTGATTCGCAATCAGCCCCAGCATTTT | CASSPRGEGVIRNQPQHF
- | TRBJ1-1 | TRBV7-9 | 15 | TRBD1 | TGTGCCAGCAGCTTGGGGACAGGGTCGAACACTGAAGCTTTCTTT | CASSLGTGSNTEAFF
- | TRBJ2-1 | TRBV5-1 | 17 | TRBD2 | TGCGCCAGCAGCCCGCGGGTAGCGGGAGGGGTCTACAATGAGCAGTTCTTC | CASSPRVAGGVYNEQFF
- | TRBJ2-5 | TRBV7-9 | 14 | - | TGTGCCAGCAGCCCCGAGGGAGCCCAAGAGACCCAGTACTTC | CASSPEGAQETQYF
- | TRBJ1-5 | TRBV27 | 13 | - | TGTGCCAGCAGTACAGTTTCGAGACAGCCCCAGCATTTT | CASSTVSRQPQHF
once | TRBJ1-5 | TRBV6-7 | 16 | - | TGTGCCAGCAGTTATCTCGCGGCAGCCATCAATCAGCCCCAGCATTTT | CASSYLAAAINQPQHF
- | TRBJ2-1 | TRBV7-6 | 15 | - | TGTGCCAGCAGCACGAGGGGGGGTACGGGAGGTGAGCAGTTCTTC | CASSTRGGTGGEQFF
few | TRBJ2-7 | TRBV5-6 | 13 | TRBD1 | TGTGCCAGCGGACAGGGTTCGGCCTACGAGCAGTACTTC | CASGQGSAYEQYF
- | TRBJ2-3 | TRBV7-6 | 16 | - | TGTGCCAGCAGCTCTACACTACCAACTAGCACAGATACGCAGTATTTT | CASSSTLPTSTDTQYF
- | TRBJ1-2 | TRBV9 | 15 | TRBD1 | TGTGCCAGCAGCCCACAGGGGGCTCTTGGCTATGGCTACACCTTC | CASSPQGALGYGYTF
- | TRBJ1-1 | TRBV5-4 | 14 | - | TGTGCCAGCAGCGCGGGACTGTTGAACACTGAAGCTTTCTTT | CASSAGLLNTEAFF
- | TRBJ2-2 | TRBV7-9 | 14 | - | TGTGCCAGCAGCCTGGGACAGAACACCGGGGAGCTGTTTTTT | CASSLGQNTGELFF
- | TRBJ2-6 | TRBV25-1 | 18 | TRBD2 | TGTGCCAGCAGTTCCCCGGGCCTAGCGGGAGATGGGGCCAACGGCCTGACTTTC | CASSSPGLAGDGANGLTF
few | TRBJ2-1 | TRBV10-3 | 15 | TRBD1 | TGTGCCATCAGTGAGGGGGACAGCTCCTACAATGAGCAGTTCTTC | CAISEGDSSYNEQFF
few | TRBJ2-2 | TRBV30 | 13 | TRBD1 | TGTGCCTGGGGACAGGGGATCACCGGGGAGCTGTTTTTT | CAWGQGITGELFF
- | TRBJ2-1 | TRBV5-1 | 13 | TRBD2 | TGCGCCAGCAGCAGTCTAGCGGACAATGAGCAGTTCTTC | CASSSLADNEQFF
few | TRBJ2-5 | TRBV5-4 | 13 | - | TGTGCCAGCAGCTTGGAGTTCCGGGAGACCCAGTACTTC | CASSLEFRETQYF
- | TRBJ1-5 | TRBV30 | 14 | - | TGTGCCTGGATGGGCAGGGGATTAGGTCAGCCCCAGCATTTT | CAWMGRGLGQPQHF
once | TRBJ2-1 | TRBV9 | 14 | TRBD2 | TGTGCCAGCAGTTTCACTAGCGCTTACAATGAGCAGTTCTTC | CASSFTSAYNEQFF
- | TRBJ2-7 | TRBV27 | 14 | TRBD2 | TGTGCCAGCAGCCCTAGCGGGGTGCCCTACGAGCAGTACTTC | CASSPSGVPYEQYF
- | TRBJ1-1 | TRBV28 | 12 | TRBD1 | TGTGCCAGCGGACAGGGGCGCAGTGAAGCTTTCTTT | CASGQGRSEAFF
- | TRBJ2-1 | TRBV4-3 | 15 | TRBD2 | TGCGCCAGCAGCCAAGGTGGGACTAGCGCAAATGAGCAGTTCTTC | CASSQGGTSANEQFF
- | TRBJ1-1 | TRBV19 | 14 | TRBD1 | TGTGCCAGTAGCTCGAGGGGGCTTCGGACTGAAGCTTTCTTT | CASSSRGLRTEAFF
- | TRBJ1-3 | TRBV7-9 | 15 | - | TGTGCCAGCAGCTACACAGCCCAGACTGGAAACACCATATATTTT | CASSYTAQTGNTIYF
- | TRBJ1-6 | TRBV27 | 14 | - | TGTGCCAGCAGTTTACTCCCTCAGATTTCACCCCTCCACTTT | CASSLLPQISPLHF
- | TRBJ2-3 | TRBV4-1 | 15 | - | TGCGCCAGCAGCCAAGATGAGGGGACGGGGAGGACGCAGTATTTT | CASSQDEGTGRTQYF
- | TRBJ2-2 | TRBV10-1 | 16 | - | TGCGCCAGCAGTGACGCGGTTGGGGCGGGAACCGGGGAGCTGTTTTTT | CASSDAVGAGTGELFF
- | TRBJ2-2 | TRBV10-3 | 12 | TRBD1 | TGTGCCAGCGGACAGGGAATCGGGGAGCTGTTTTTT | CASGQGIGELFF
- | TRBJ1-1 | TRBV5-1 | 15 | - | TGCGCCAGCAGTCGTTGGCAGGGCAGAGGAACTGAAGCTTTCTTT | CASSRWQGRGTEAFF
- | TRBJ2-1 | TRBV5-4 | 15 | TRBD1 | TGTGCCAGCAGCTCGGACAGGGCTGGTTTCGATGAGCAGTTCTTC | CASSSDRAGFDEQFF
- | TRBJ2-7 | TRBV19 | 14 | - | TGTGCCAGTAGTGGACAGCTCGCTACCTACGAGCAGTACTTC | CASSGQLATYEQYF
- | TRBJ2-7 | TRBV18 | 15 | TRBD2 | TGTGCCAGCTCAAGCGGGACTAGCGGATCCTACGAGCAGTACTTC | CASSSGTSGSYEQYF
- | TRBJ1-5 | TRBV6-6 | 13 | - | TGTGCCAGCAGTTACTCGAGGCGTGAGCCCCAGCATTTT | CASSYSRREPQHF
few | TRBJ2-7 | TRBV30 | 13 | TRBD1 | TGTGCCACTCGGACAGGGGGTAGGTACGAGCAGTACTTC | CATRTGGRYEQYF
- | TRBJ1-1 | TRBV12-5 | 18 | - | TGTGCTAGTGGTTTCCCCTTCATGGGACAACCTGCGCACACTGAAGCTTTCTTT | CASGFPFMGQPAHTEAFF
- | TRBJ2-5 | TRBV7-6 | 15 | TRBD1 | TGTGCCAGCAGCTTAGCGGCAGGGGGTACGGAGACCCAGTACTTC | CASSLAAGGTETQYF
- | TRBJ1-3 | TRBV4-3 | 14 | - | TGCGCCAGCAGCCAAGCGAGTGTCGGAAACACCATATATTTT | CASSQASVGNTIYF
- | TRBJ1-1 | TRBV5-1 | 14 | - | TGCGCCAGCAGCTTGGCAGGGGAAGACACTGAAGCTTTCTTT | CASSLAGEDTEAFF
- | TRBJ2-2 | TRBV4-1 | 17 | - | TGCGCCAGCAGCCAAGATGGGCTAGCCCGGAACACCGGGGAGCTGTTTTTT | CASSQDGLARNTGELFF
- | TRBJ1-1 | TRBV5-1 | 14 | - | TGCGCCAGCAGCTTGGGTCGGGGTCCGACTGAAGCTTTCTTT | CASSLGRGPTEAFF
- | TRBJ2-7 | TRBV7-2 | 18 | TRBD2 | TGTGCCAGCAGCTTAGGGCGGGCTAGCGGGAGTTTGGGGGGTGAGCAGTACTTC | CASSLGRASGSLGGEQYF
- | TRBJ1-4 | TRBV6-1 | 15 | - | TGTGCCAGCAGTGAACATGGGGGCTTTAATGAAAAACTGTTTTTT | CASSEHGGFNEKLFF
- | TRBJ2-2 | TRBV7-9 | 16 | TRBD2 | TGTTCCAGCAGCAAGAGTGGTAGCGGGATCGCCGGGGAGCTGTTTTTT | CSSSKSGSGIAGELFF